A selection of T cell receptor beta chains follows, all from one sample in a study of cytomegalovirus exposure and HLA in healthy donors. Some clones are missing from TCRdb's copy, which holds only in-frame ones; the method was immunoSEQ multiplex PCR. The top ten hold 32% of the sample, which has some 77,000 clones, roughly 80% seen once. What was sequenced was PBMCs. All receptors derive from a man aged 50 to 59 in good health and CMV-seropositive. CDR3s include the opening cysteine and the closing phenylalanine or tryptophan. D genes are given only for firm matches. A clone size is listed for some rows: how often the clone was seen (once, few, many), or a class if it is expanded.

v_call: TRBV4-2
d_call: NA
cdr3_length: 16
j_call: TRBJ2-7
clone_size: NA
cdr3_aa: CASSQEGSRPNYEQYF
cdr3_nt: TGTGCCAGCAGCCAAGAGGGCAGTAGACCCAACTACGAGCAGTACTTC

v_call: TRBV6-4
d_call: NA
cdr3_length: 14
j_call: TRBJ2-3
clone_size: NA
cdr3_aa: CASSGGGDKDTQYF
cdr3_nt: TGTGCCAGCAGTGGTGGAGGAGATAAAGATACGCAGTATTTT

v_call: TRBV7-9
d_call: NA
cdr3_length: 15
j_call: TRBJ2-1
clone_size: once
cdr3_aa: CASSPGPTTDNEQFF
cdr3_nt: TGTGCCAGCAGCCCAGGGCCCACCACTGACAATGAGCAGTTCTTC

v_call: TRBV2
d_call: NA
cdr3_length: 16
j_call: TRBJ2-2
clone_size: NA
cdr3_aa: CASSDPRGANTGELFF
cdr3_nt: TGTGCCAGCAGTGATCCCCGCGGTGCGAACACCGGGGAGCTGTTTTTT

v_call: TRBV5-8
d_call: NA
cdr3_length: 16
j_call: TRBJ2-3
clone_size: NA
cdr3_aa: CASSTGSIPSTDTQYF
cdr3_nt: TGTGCCAGCAGCACGGGTTCGATTCCTAGCACAGATACGCAGTATTTT

v_call: TRBV19
d_call: TRBD2
cdr3_length: 15
j_call: TRBJ2-1
clone_size: NA
cdr3_aa: CASSILASGRLEQFF
cdr3_nt: TGTGCCAGTAGTATATTGGCTAGCGGGAGGCTTGAGCAGTTCTTC

v_call: TRBV7-9
d_call: NA
cdr3_length: 14
j_call: TRBJ1-1
clone_size: NA
cdr3_aa: CASSPTPTLTEAFF
cdr3_nt: TGTGCCAGCAGCCCTACCCCGACTTTAACTGAAGCTTTCTTT

v_call: TRBV19
d_call: TRBD1
cdr3_length: 14
j_call: TRBJ1-1
clone_size: NA
cdr3_aa: CASRLQGELSEAFF
cdr3_nt: TGTGCCAGTAGATTACAGGGGGAATTGTCTGAAGCTTTCTTT

v_call: TRBV7-9
d_call: TRBD1
cdr3_length: 14
j_call: TRBJ2-7
clone_size: NA
cdr3_aa: CSSSAGQGSYEQYF
cdr3_nt: TGTTCCAGCAGCGCCGGACAGGGATCCTACGAGCAGTACTTC

v_call: TRBV30
d_call: NA
cdr3_length: 16
j_call: TRBJ2-2
clone_size: NA
cdr3_aa: CARGGTGLMNTGELFF
cdr3_nt: TGTGCCCGGGGGGGGACAGGGCTTATGAACACCGGGGAGCTGTTTTTT

v_call: TRBV7-3
d_call: NA
cdr3_length: 15
j_call: TRBJ2-7
clone_size: NA
cdr3_aa: CASSLTATGYYEQYF
cdr3_nt: TGTGCCAGCAGCTTAACGGCAACAGGGTACTACGAGCAGTACTTC

v_call: TRBV7-9
d_call: TRBD2
cdr3_length: 16
j_call: TRBJ2-7
clone_size: NA
cdr3_aa: CASSLLGDSGRLEQYF
cdr3_nt: TGTGCCAGCAGCCTCCTAGGTGATAGCGGGAGGCTCGAGCAGTACTTC

v_call: TRBV28
d_call: TRBD2
cdr3_length: 15
j_call: TRBJ2-7
clone_size: NA
cdr3_aa: CASSPGLAGAYEQYF
cdr3_nt: TGTGCCAGCAGCCCAGGACTAGCGGGGGCCTACGAGCAGTACTTC

v_call: TRBV29-1
d_call: NA
cdr3_length: 14
j_call: TRBJ2-1
clone_size: NA
cdr3_aa: CSVEGASVYNEQFF
cdr3_nt: TGCAGCGTTGAAGGGGCTAGCGTCTACAATGAGCAGTTCTTC

v_call: TRBV18
d_call: TRBD2
cdr3_length: 17
j_call: TRBJ2-3
clone_size: NA
cdr3_aa: CASSPEGLAGAADTQYF
cdr3_nt: TGTGCCAGCTCTCCTGAAGGACTAGCGGGAGCAGCAGATACGCAGTATTTT

v_call: TRBV5-1
d_call: TRBD2
cdr3_length: 16
j_call: TRBJ2-7
clone_size: NA
cdr3_aa: CASGPTPAGNSYEQYF
cdr3_nt: TGCGCCAGCGGACCTACTCCAGCGGGGAACTCCTACGAGCAGTACTTC

v_call: TRBV7-2
d_call: NA
cdr3_length: 15
j_call: TRBJ2-5
clone_size: NA
cdr3_aa: CASTLLGGREETQYF
cdr3_nt: TGTGCCAGTACCCTTTTAGGGGGTCGCGAAGAGACCCAGTACTTC

v_call: TRBV9
d_call: TRBD2
cdr3_length: 15
j_call: TRBJ2-3
clone_size: NA
cdr3_aa: CASSVEASGWATQYF
cdr3_nt: TGTGCCAGCAGCGTAGAGGCTAGCGGTTGGGCTACGCAGTATTTT

v_call: TRBV30
d_call: NA
cdr3_length: 13
j_call: TRBJ1-3
clone_size: once
cdr3_aa: CAWSERHGNTIYF
cdr3_nt: TGTGCCTGGAGTGAACGACATGGAAACACCATATATTTT

v_call: TRBV7-2
d_call: TRBD2
cdr3_length: 15
j_call: TRBJ2-5
clone_size: NA
cdr3_aa: CASSLGGRARETQYF
cdr3_nt: TGTGCCAGCAGCTTAGGAGGGAGGGCGCGAGAGACCCAGTACTTC

v_call: TRBV9
d_call: TRBD2
cdr3_length: 15
j_call: TRBJ2-7
clone_size: NA
cdr3_aa: CASSVAPGLAAEQYF
cdr3_nt: TGTGCCAGCAGCGTGGCACCGGGACTAGCTGCCGAGCAGTACTTC

v_call: TRBV2
d_call: TRBD2
cdr3_length: 13
j_call: TRBJ2-1
clone_size: NA
cdr3_aa: CASTSGGGTKQFF
cdr3_nt: TGTGCCAGCACGTCGGGAGGTGGAACTAAGCAGTTCTTC

v_call: TRBV7-2
d_call: TRBD2
cdr3_length: 16
j_call: TRBJ2-1
clone_size: NA
cdr3_aa: CASSSIGTSGINEQFF
cdr3_nt: TGTGCCAGCAGTTCAATCGGGACTAGCGGTATTAATGAGCAGTTCTTC

v_call: TRBV29-1
d_call: NA
cdr3_length: 15
j_call: TRBJ2-3
clone_size: NA
cdr3_aa: CSVDKHPSGTDTQYF
cdr3_nt: TGCAGCGTCGATAAGCATCCCAGCGGAACAGATACGCAGTATTTT

v_call: TRBV7-9
d_call: NA
cdr3_length: 14
j_call: TRBJ1-5
clone_size: NA
cdr3_aa: CSSSLANGGGPQHF
cdr3_nt: TGTTCCAGCAGCTTAGCGAACGGGGGGGGGCCCCAGCATTTT

v_call: TRBV7-2
d_call: NA
cdr3_length: 15
j_call: TRBJ2-7
clone_size: NA
cdr3_aa: CASSLGGAVSYEQYF
cdr3_nt: TGTGCCAGCAGCTTAGGCGGGGCGGTGTCCTACGAGCAGTACTTC

v_call: TRBV2
d_call: NA
cdr3_length: 14
j_call: TRBJ2-7
clone_size: NA
cdr3_aa: CASRRFGGADEQYF
cdr3_nt: TGTGCCAGCAGACGGTTCGGGGGAGCGGACGAGCAGTACTTC

v_call: TRBV7-2
d_call: NA
cdr3_length: 12
j_call: TRBJ2-3
clone_size: NA
cdr3_aa: CASSSQGDTQYF
cdr3_nt: TGTGCCAGCAGCTCCCAGGGTGATACGCAGTATTTT

v_call: TRBV18
d_call: TRBD1
cdr3_length: 19
j_call: TRBJ2-4
clone_size: NA
cdr3_aa: CASSSRSSGTVLAKNSQYF
cdr3_nt: TGTGCCAGCTCATCACGTTCTTCCGGGACAGTCCTAGCCAAAAACAGTCAGTACTTC